This T cell receptor beta chain was recovered during a study of blood T cell repertoires in COVID-19. Profiling relied on immunoSEQ multiplex PCR, and the TCRdb table lists in-frame clones only, not all of them. The sample yields 98,000 or so clones, around 83% seen once. This receptor was obtained from a woman older than 75 with active or convalescent COVID-19. The specimen was peripheral blood.

For the CDR3, the DNA is TGTGCCAGCAGTTTACACACAGGGCAGGGCACTGAAGCTTTCTTT. This codes for CASSLHTGQGTEAFF. The rearrangement joins TRBV27 to TRBJ1-1; weak D call: TRBD1 (6 bases). CDR1 and CDR2 from the germline V gene are MNHEY and SMNVEV (reference sequence). The V and J ends lost 2 bases and 4 bases respectively, with 14 bases between them. CDR3 length: 15 amino acids.